These 18 T cell receptor beta chains were sequenced from one sample in a study of TIL therapy for anti-PD-1-resistant metastatic lung cancer. The time point here: pre-treatment sample, taken before nivolumab and TIL therapy. This was the immunoSEQ v3 assay. Repertoires were generated with immunoSEQ multiplex PCR, while TCRdb's copy carries only in-frame clones and drops some. The sample has about 44,000 clones; 70% to 85% are singletons. Sample: blood, taken at baseline. The receptor set was obtained from a man between 65 and 85 years old with non-small cell lung cancer.

The chain employs TRBV27 and TRBJ2-7; 8 nucleotides agree with TRBD2. The trim removed 9 bases at V and 2 bases at J, leaving 12 bases unmatched. The CDR3 has 15 residues. From germline, CDR1 is MNHEY and CDR2 SMNVEV (reference sequence). The CDR3 loop is CARGSGGPGAYEQYF. As DNA, the CDR3 is TGTGCCAGGGGCTCGGGAGGGCCAGGGGCCTACGAGCAGTACTTC.

This chain connects TRBV20-1 to TRBJ2-7; D ambiguous. Germline assignment: CDR1 DFQATT and CDR2 SNEGSKA (reference sequence). V lost 0 bases to trimming and J lost 2 bases, with 2 bases between them. This CDR3 is built from 11 residues. CDR3 in DNA: TGCAGTGCTAGAGACCCCTACGAGCAGTACTTC. Amino acids: CSARDPYEQYF.

V gene TRBV5-4 combines with J gene TRBJ2-2, with 11 positions matching TRBD2. This CDR3 has 16 amino acids. Germline CDR1 reads SGHNT; CDR2 reads YYREEE (reference sequence). The trim removed 3 bases at V and 0 bases at J, leaving 1 base unmatched. The DNA for the CDR3 is TGTGCCAGCAGCTCGACTAGCGGGACGAACACCGGGGAGCTGTTTTTT. It yields the protein CASSSTSGTNTGELFF.

The genes are TRBV28 and TRBJ2-3; D may be TRBD1 or TRBD2 (5 bases each). V lost 6 bases, J lost 2 bases, and 15 bases lay in between. CDR3 length: 15 amino acids. Germline V gene data show CDR1 as MDHEN and CDR2 as SYDVKM. The CDR3 is CASRLGTEYTDTQYF. CDR3 bases: TGTGCCAGCAGATTAGGGACGGAGTACACAGATACGCAGTATTTT.

This clone came up a few times. The chain has TRBV5-1 and TRBJ1-2, with TRBD1 as a possible D gene (5 bases). Per the germline V gene, CDR1 is SGHRS and CDR2 is YFSETQ. The V end was cut by 3 bases, the J end by 3 bases, with 9 bases between. The CDR3 extends over 13 amino acids. CDR3 in amino acids: CASSWMTDYGYTF. The CDR3 nucleotides read TGCGCCAGCAGCTGGATGACAGACTATGGCTACACCTTC.

The chain links TRBV5-8 to TRBJ2-5; tentatively, D is TRBD1 (5 bases). With 0 bases removed from V and 7 bases from J, the gap between germline ends came to 13 bases. This CDR3 contains 14 residues. CDR1 and CDR2 from the germline V gene are SGHTS and YDEGEE. In DNA, the CDR3 is TGTGCCAGCAGCTTGGACCAAGGGGTAGGGACCCAGTACTTC. Protein sequence: CASSLDQGVGTQYF.

The CDR3 loop is CASSPGHGTADYEQYF. Here the CDR3 DNA reads TGTGCCAGCAGCCCGGGACACGGGACAGCGGATTACGAGCAGTACTTC. The rearrangement uses TRBV16 and TRBJ2-7; 7 positions match TRBD1. The V gene end was trimmed by 4 bases and the J gene end by 4 bases; junction bases not matched to a gene: 13. Germline CDR1 reads KGHSY; CDR2 reads FQNENV. The CDR3 is made up of 16 amino acids.

The V gene is TRBV7-9, the J gene TRBJ1-5; D is uncertain. Trimming shortened V by 1 base and J by 7 bases, and 5 bases separated the two germline ends. The V gene's germline CDR1 is SEHNR and CDR2 FQNEAQ (reference sequence). This CDR3 is built from 12 residues. As DNA, the CDR3 is TGTGCCAGCAGCTTAGGCGGGCAGCCCCAGCATTTT. Translating it yields CASSLGGQPQHF.

The V call is TRBV7-9, the J call TRBJ2-1; D may be TRBD2 (5 bases). CDR1 is SEHNR, CDR2 FQNEAQ, per germline (reference sequence). V was cut by 7 bases and J by 7 bases, with 8 bases left in between. The CDR3 is 11 residues long. The CDR3 spells CASKLANEQFF. CDR3 coding DNA: TGTGCCAGCAAATTAGCGAATGAGCAGTTCTTC. The full variable domain, completed using reference TRBV7-9 and TRBJ2-1, is DTGVSQNPRHKITKRGQNVTFRCDPISEHNRLYWYRQTLGQGPEFLTYFQNEAQLEKSRLLSDRFSAERPKGSFSTLEIQRTEQGDSAMYLCASKLANEQFFGPGTRLTVL.

V usage is TRBV6-1 and J usage is TRBJ2-1; 9 nucleotides agree with TRBD1. The CDR3 totals 13 residues. The germline CDR1 and CDR2 sequences are MNHNS and SASEGT. V was clipped by 8 bases and J by 3 bases; unmatched bases: 2. The CDR3 DNA follows: TGTGCCAGCGAGACAGGGGGCTACAATGAGCAGTTCTTC. Its protein is CASETGGYNEQFF.

This clone was observed a few times. The chain couples TRBV29-1 to TRBJ1-1; 8 bases are a match to TRBD1. The CDR3 contains 14 residues. Germline values: CDR1 SQVTM, CDR2 ANQGSEA. The V segment lost 7 bases and the J segment 0 bases; nucleotides outside the gene matches: 7. The CDR3 is CSGTQGGMNTEAFF. DNA of the CDR3: TGCAGCGGAACACAGGGGGGGATGAACACTGAAGCTTTCTTT.

The chain recombines TRBV7-8 with TRBJ1-1; TRBD1 agrees at 8 bases. This CDR3 has 16 amino acids. V lost 1 base and J lost 4; bases outside the gene matches: 8. The germline gives CDR1 SGHVS, CDR2 FQNEAQ. The CDR3 region is CASSLGGYTGGTEAFF. The DNA for the CDR3 is TGTGCCAGCAGCTTAGGGGGTTATACAGGGGGCACTGAAGCTTTCTTT. The full variable domain, its missing parts supplied by reference TRBV7-8 and TRBJ1-1, is GAGVSQSPRYKVAKRGQDVALRCDPISGHVSLFWYQQALGQGPEFLTYFQNEAQLDKSGLPSDRFFAERPEGSVSTLKIQRTQQEDSAVYLCASSLGGYTGGTEAFFGQGTRLTVV.

This sequence joins TRBV28 and TRBJ2-7; 9 positions agree with TRBD2. V lost 7 bases, J lost 4 bases, and 8 bases stayed unmatched. Looked up from germline, CDR1 is MDHEN and CDR2 is SYDVKM. The CDR3 is 14 residues long. The CDR3 is CASTRAGGLYEQYF. CDR3 bases: TGTGCCAGCACCCGAGCGGGAGGTTTGTACGAGCAGTACTTC.

The V call is TRBV6-5, the J call TRBJ1-4; D remains unclear. Germline V gene sequence: CDR1 MNHEY, CDR2 SVGAGI. With 2 bases removed from V and 4 bases from J, the gap between germline ends came to 8 bases. The CDR3 is 14 amino acids. As DNA, the CDR3 is TGTGCCAGCAGTTACCTCGGGGTTAATGAAAAACTGTTTTTT. It encodes CASSYLGVNEKLFF.

V is TRBV5-1 and J is TRBJ2-1; 15 bases are a match to TRBD2. Trimming took 0 bases from V and 5 from J; bases not matched to a gene: 12. The CDR3 is 20 amino acids. Per germline, CDR1 SGHRS and CDR2 YFSETQ. The CDR3 region is CASSLAHLGLAGGSHNEQFF. CDR3 DNA: TGCGCCAGCAGCTTGGCCCACCTCGGACTAGCGGGAGGGTCCCACAATGAGCAGTTCTTC. Supplemented by reference TRBV5-1 and TRBJ2-1, the full variable domain reads KAGVTQTPRYLIKTRGQQVTLSCSPISGHRSVSWYQQTPGQGLQFLFEYFSETQRNKGNFPGRFSGRQFSNSRSEMNVSTLELGDSALYLCASSLAHLGLAGGSHNEQFFGPGTRLTVL.

This clone was counted once. The chain joins TRBV27 to TRBJ2-3; 7 bases are a match to TRBD1. This CDR3 region has 16 residues. Unmatched junction bases numbered 9, after V lost 4 bases and J lost 2 bases. The V gene's germline CDR1 is MNHEY and CDR2 SMNVEV (reference sequence). The CDR3 DNA is TGTGCCAGCAGTTCTGCAGGGGGATCCTTCACAGATACGCAGTATTTT. It codes for CASSSAGGSFTDTQYF.

The chain joins TRBV19 to TRBJ1-1, with unresolved D. This CDR3 has 13 residues. The germline V gene has CDR1 LNHDA and CDR2 SQIVND (reference sequence). The V end lost 5 bases, the J end lost 5 bases, and 12 bases lay between the germline ends. The CDR3 region has the DNA TGTGCCAGTAGTCTAGCCTATGGGACTGAAGCTTTCTTT. It specifies CASSLAYGTEAFF.

This clone was seen a handful of times. The CDR3 DNA is TGTGCCAGCAGCTTATCAGGGCCGGCCGGGGAGCTGTTTTTT. Residues: CASSLSGPAGELFF. The chain combines TRBV7-3 with TRBJ2-2; a weak D match, TRBD1 (5 bases). CDR3 length equals 14 residues. CDR1 is SGHTA and CDR2 is FQGTGA in the germline V gene. The V end was cut by 2 bases, the J end by 6 bases, with 10 bases between. Using reference TRBV7-3 and TRBJ2-2 for the parts outside the CDR3, the full variable domain is GAGVSQTPSNKVTEKGKYVELRCDPISGHTALYWYRQSLGQGPEFLIYFQGTGAADDSGLPNDRFFAVRPEGSVSTLKIQRTERGDSAVYLCASSLSGPAGELFFGEGSRLTVL.